These T cell receptor beta chains were read from a single sample in a study of identical twins' blood T cells. TCRdb analysed the 5' RACE reads with MiXCR anew, one entry per CDR3 protein. Of roughly 380,000 distinct CDR3 sequences in the sample, roughly 28% are singletons; the top ten hold 6.1%. The sequencing input was PBMCs. These TCRs come from a woman between 18 and 49 years old in good health. The CDR3 runs from the conserved cysteine through the conserved F or W. The D gene is left open where the match is weak. Size tells how often a clone was seen (once, few, many) or the class of an expanded clone, and some rows leave it out.

size,length,V,J,D,CDR3,DNA
.,12,TRBV10-3,TRBJ1-1,.,CALSGTNTEAFF,TGTGCCCTCAGCGGAACGAACACTGAAGCTTTCTTT
few,15,TRBV9,TRBJ2-1,TRBD2,CASSVSLAGVGEQFF,TGTGCCAGCAGCGTAAGTCTAGCGGGAGTGGGTGAGCAGTTCTTC
.,16,TRBV11-3,TRBJ1-2,.,CASSPYQGGRTSGYTF,TGTGCCAGCAGCCCATACCAAGGGGGGCGAACTTCTGGCTACACCTTC
few,12,TRBV29-1,TRBJ2-5,.,CSVVRDRETQYF,TGCAGCGTTGTTAGGGACCGGGAGACCCAGTACTTC
.,15,TRBV20-1,TRBJ2-5,.,CSARRNSGYQETQYF,TGCAGTGCTCGAAGGAATAGCGGATACCAAGAGACCCAGTACTTC
.,15,TRBV19,TRBJ2-7,.,CSSSETGSYFYEQYF,TGTTCCAGTAGTGAGACAGGCTCATACTTCTACGAGCAGTACTTC
.,15,TRBV3-1,TRBJ2-5,.,CASSQIMDRIETQYF,TGTGCCAGCAGCCAGATCATGGACAGAATTGAGACCCAGTACTTC
few,15,TRBV12-3/TRBV12-4,TRBJ1-1,.,CASRPPGTPNTEAFF,TGTGCCAGCAGGCCACCCGGGACCCCGAACACTGAAGCTTTCTTT
few,14,TRBV19,TRBJ1-1,TRBD1,CASSAQGLRTEAFF,TGTGCCAGTAGTGCACAGGGGCTTCGGACTGAAGCTTTCTTT
.,14,TRBV25-1,TRBJ1-5,.,CAGSERADHQPQHF,TGTGCCGGCAGTGAAAGGGCGGATCATCAGCCCCAGCATTTT
few,14,TRBV21-1,TRBJ2-3,.,CASSKDRGTDTQYF,TGTGCCAGCAGCAAAGACAGGGGAACAGATACGCAGTATTTT
.,14,TRBV29-1,TRBJ2-1,TRBD2,CSVPGLAGVSEQFF,TGCAGCGTTCCGGGACTAGCGGGAGTCAGTGAGCAGTTCTTC
.,15,TRBV7-6,TRBJ1-5,TRBD1,CASSLEQGLGQPQHF,TGTGCCAGCAGCTTAGAACAGGGGTTGGGTCAGCCCCAGCATTTT
.,11,TRBV5-1,TRBJ2-7,.,CARVGRYEQYF,TGCGCCAGAGTGGGGAGGTACGAGCAGTACTTC
few,16,TRBV6-4,TRBJ2-3,.,CASSDSPSGLTDTQYF,TGTGCCAGCAGTGACTCCCCGTCAGGACTCACAGATACGCAGTATTTT
few,14,TRBV11-3,TRBJ1-1,.,CASSELQGNTEAFF,TGTGCCAGCAGCGAACTCCAGGGGAACACTGAAGCTTTCTTT
many,14,TRBV5-1,TRBJ1-2,TRBD1,CASSSGTGDNGYTF,TGCGCCAGCAGCTCCGGGACAGGGGATAATGGCTACACCTTC
few,15,TRBV5-1,TRBJ2-2,TRBD2,CASSVTSGGTGELFF,TGCGCCAGCAGCGTTACTAGCGGGGGGACCGGGGAGCTGTTTTTT
.,12,TRBV6-6,TRBJ2-3,.,CASSLPPGAWYF,TGTGCCAGCAGTCTCCCCCCGGGCGCTTGGTATTTT
.,15,TRBV20-1,TRBJ2-3,TRBD2,CSASFSAGGSDTQYF,TGCAGTGCTAGTTTCTCGGCGGGGGGCTCAGATACGCAGTATTTT
few,15,TRBV7-7,TRBJ2-1,TRBD2,CASSFGGANSNEQFF,TGTGCTAGCAGCTTCGGGGGGGCCAATTCCAATGAGCAGTTCTTC
few,14,TRBV3-1,TRBJ1-6,TRBD1,CASSDGTANSPLHF,TGTGCCAGCAGCGACGGGACAGCAAATTCACCCCTCCACTTT
few,15,TRBV5-1,TRBJ1-6,.,CASSLGIQPDSPLHF,TGCGCCAGCAGCTTGGGAATACAGCCGGATTCACCCCTCCACTTT
.,15,TRBV5-1,TRBJ1-4,.,CASSLDGYSNEKLFF,TGCGCCAGCAGCTTGGATGGGTACTCTAATGAAAAACTGTTTTTT
.,13,TRBV7-9,TRBJ2-7,.,CASSPLNSYEQYF,TGTGCCAGCAGCCCATTAAACAGCTACGAGCAGTACTTC
.,11,TRBV29-1,TRBJ2-5,.,CSVGTRETQYF,TGCAGCGTTGGGACGCGAGAGACCCAGTACTTC
few,16,TRBV6-5,TRBJ2-1,TRBD1,CASSYRDRGYGMEQFF,TGTGCCAGCAGTTACCGCGACAGGGGTTATGGTATGGAGCAGTTCTTC
few,10,TRBV29-1,TRBJ2-7,.,CSVDGGEQYF,TGCAGCGTTGATGGGGGCGAGCAGTACTTC
.,15,TRBV20-1,TRBJ1-3,TRBD1,CSARVRTGTGNTIYF,TGCAGTGCTAGAGTCAGGACAGGGACTGGAAACACCATATATTTT
many,14,TRBV10-3,TRBJ1-5,TRBD1,CAISEGQGNQPQHF,TGTGCCATCAGTGAAGGACAGGGTAATCAGCCCCAGCATTTT
.,15,TRBV11-2,TRBJ1-2,TRBD1,CASSLIQGKGFGYTF,TGTGCCAGCAGCTTGATACAGGGGAAGGGATTTGGCTACACCTTC
.,12,TRBV19,TRBJ1-1,.,CASTAYNTEAFF,TGTGCCAGTACCGCTTATAACACTGAAGCTTTCTTT
many,11,TRBV3-1,TRBJ1-3,.,CASRAGNTIYF,TGTGCCAGCAGAGCAGGAAACACCATATATTTT
few,13,TRBV9,TRBJ2-1,.,CASTLLASGEQFF,TGTGCCAGCACTTTACTCGCCTCCGGTGAGCAGTTCTTC
.,14,TRBV30,TRBJ1-3,TRBD1,CAWAGGHSGNTIYF,TGTGCCTGGGCAGGGGGCCACTCTGGAAACACCATATATTTT
.,13,TRBV29-1,TRBJ1-2,.,CSVAQEEDYGYTF,TGCAGCGTTGCGCAGGAAGAGGACTATGGCTACACCTTC
few,14,TRBV29-1,TRBJ1-1,.,CSVALGVGGTEAFF,TGCAGCGTTGCCCTCGGCGTCGGTGGCACTGAAGCTTTCTTT
.,14,TRBV27,TRBJ2-2,TRBD2,CASGLAGLTGELFF,TGTGCCAGCGGACTAGCGGGTTTGACCGGGGAGCTGTTTTTT
.,13,TRBV2,TRBJ1-2,TRBD1,CASRIQGANGYTF,TGTGCCAGCAGGATACAGGGGGCGAATGGCTACACCTTC
many,17,TRBV4-3,TRBJ2-1,TRBD2,CASRPYTSGSSYNEQFF,TGCGCCAGCAGGCCCTATACTAGCGGTAGCTCCTACAATGAGCAGTTCTTC
few,15,TRBV11-1,TRBJ2-2,TRBD1,CASSQQGTYTGELFF,TGTGCCAGCAGCCAACAGGGGACCTACACCGGGGAGCTGTTTTTT
few,16,TRBV11-2,TRBJ2-1,.,CASSLVVGRSYNEQFF,TGTGCCAGCAGCTTAGTGGTGGGGAGGTCCTACAATGAGCAGTTCTTC
.,17,TRBV6-1,TRBJ1-1,TRBD1,CASSEGRTGGGRTEAFF,TGTGCCAGCAGTGAAGGACGGACAGGGGGGGGAAGGACTGAAGCTTTCTTT
.,15,TRBV6-2/TRBV6-3,TRBJ2-7,.,CASKQTPGSSYEQYF,TGTGCCAGCAAGCAAACCCCGGGGTCATCCTACGAGCAGTACTTC
.,14,TRBV7-9,TRBJ1-1,.,CASSLPPAVTEAFF,TGTGCCAGCAGCTTACCCCCCGCGGTCACTGAAGCTTTCTTT
few,14,TRBV7-3,TRBJ2-2,.,CASSLRVRTGELFF,TGTGCCAGCAGCTTACGAGTTCGTACCGGGGAGCTGTTTTTT